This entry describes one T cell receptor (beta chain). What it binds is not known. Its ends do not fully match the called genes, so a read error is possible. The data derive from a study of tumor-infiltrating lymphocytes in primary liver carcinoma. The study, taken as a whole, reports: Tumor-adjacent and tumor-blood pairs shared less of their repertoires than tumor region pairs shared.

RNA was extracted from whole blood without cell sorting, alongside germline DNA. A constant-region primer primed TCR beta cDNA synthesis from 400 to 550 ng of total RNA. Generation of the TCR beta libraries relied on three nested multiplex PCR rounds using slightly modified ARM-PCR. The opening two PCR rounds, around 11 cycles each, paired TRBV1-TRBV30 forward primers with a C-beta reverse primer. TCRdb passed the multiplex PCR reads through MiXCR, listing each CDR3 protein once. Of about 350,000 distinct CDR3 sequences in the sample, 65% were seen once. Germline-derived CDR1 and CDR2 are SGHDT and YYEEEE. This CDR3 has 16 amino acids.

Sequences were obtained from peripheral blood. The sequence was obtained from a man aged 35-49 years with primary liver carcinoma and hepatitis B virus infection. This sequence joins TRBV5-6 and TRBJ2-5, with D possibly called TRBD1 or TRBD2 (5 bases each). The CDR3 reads CVSSFLGTGGQETQYF. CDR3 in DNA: TGTGTCAGCAGCTTTCTGGGCACTGGGGGACAAGAGACCCAGTACTTC.